This TCR beta chain was identified in a study of blood T cell repertoires in COVID-19. Overall study: The samples span acute and convalescent COVID-19 from the United States, Italy and Spain. T cells, B-cell-depleted T cells, or PBMCs supplied cDNA or gDNA.

Per the study methods: By means of reference gene primer amplification, nucleated cell counts were estimated. Sequencing was performed with immunoSEQ multiplex PCR; in TCRdb, only in-frame clones are kept and a portion is missing. V, J and clone size were drawn from that table, and D and trimming were deduced from the DNA. The sample lists approximately 140,000 clones, 80% to 85% occurring once. From germline, CDR1 is SQVTM and CDR2 ANQGSEA. The V segment lost 5 bases and the J segment 5 bases; nucleotides outside the gene matches: 7. This CDR3 has 14 amino acids. The chain employs TRBV29-1 and TRBJ2-5, with TRBD2 matching 11 bases. Sample: peripheral blood. This TCR came from a man between 60 and 75 years old with acute or convalescent COVID-19. The CDR3, as DNA: TGCAGCGTTAGTAGCGGGGGGGCCAGGGAGACCCAGTACTTC. It translates to CSVSSGGARETQYF.